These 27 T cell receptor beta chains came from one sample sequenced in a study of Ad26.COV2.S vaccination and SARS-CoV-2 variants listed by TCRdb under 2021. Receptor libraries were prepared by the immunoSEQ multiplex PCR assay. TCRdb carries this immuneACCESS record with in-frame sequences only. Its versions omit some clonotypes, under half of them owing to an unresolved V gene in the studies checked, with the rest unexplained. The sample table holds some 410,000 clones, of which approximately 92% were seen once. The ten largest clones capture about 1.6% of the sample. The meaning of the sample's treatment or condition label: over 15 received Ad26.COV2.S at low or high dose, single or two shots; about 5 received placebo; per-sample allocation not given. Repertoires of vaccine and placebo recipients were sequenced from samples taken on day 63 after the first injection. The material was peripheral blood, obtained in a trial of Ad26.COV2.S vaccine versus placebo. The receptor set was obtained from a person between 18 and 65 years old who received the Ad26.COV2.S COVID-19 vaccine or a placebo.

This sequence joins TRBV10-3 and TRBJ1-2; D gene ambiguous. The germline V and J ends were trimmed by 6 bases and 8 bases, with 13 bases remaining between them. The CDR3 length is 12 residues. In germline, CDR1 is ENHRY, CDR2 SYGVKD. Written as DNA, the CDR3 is TGTGCCATCAGCCCTACCAGTTCCGGCTACACCTTC. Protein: CAISPTSSGYTF.

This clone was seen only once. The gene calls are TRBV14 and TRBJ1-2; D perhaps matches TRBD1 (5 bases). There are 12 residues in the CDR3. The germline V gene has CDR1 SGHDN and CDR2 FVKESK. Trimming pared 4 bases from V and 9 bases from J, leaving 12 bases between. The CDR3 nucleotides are TGTGCCAGCAGCCGAACCGGGGGGAGCTACACCTTC. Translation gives CASSRTGGSYTF.

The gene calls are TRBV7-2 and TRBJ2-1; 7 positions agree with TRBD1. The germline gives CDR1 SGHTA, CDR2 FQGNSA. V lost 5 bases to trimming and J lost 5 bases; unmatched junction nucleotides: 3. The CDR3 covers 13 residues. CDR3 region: CASSKGQDNEQFF. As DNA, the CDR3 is TGTGCCAGCAGCAAAGGACAGGACAATGAGCAGTTCTTC.

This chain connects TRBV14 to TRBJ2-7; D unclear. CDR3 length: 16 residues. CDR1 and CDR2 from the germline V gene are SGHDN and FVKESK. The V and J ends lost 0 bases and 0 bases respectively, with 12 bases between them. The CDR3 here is CASSQDSDPGSYEQYF. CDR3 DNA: TGTGCCAGCAGCCAAGATTCCGACCCGGGCTCCTACGAGCAGTACTTC.

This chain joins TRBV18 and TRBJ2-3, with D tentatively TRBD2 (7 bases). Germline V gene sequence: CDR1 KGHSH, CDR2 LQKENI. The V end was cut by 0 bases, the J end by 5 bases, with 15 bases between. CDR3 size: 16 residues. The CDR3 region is CASSPPERGAGDTQYF. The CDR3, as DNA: TGTGCCAGCTCACCACCGGAACGGGGGGCGGGAGATACGCAGTATTTT.

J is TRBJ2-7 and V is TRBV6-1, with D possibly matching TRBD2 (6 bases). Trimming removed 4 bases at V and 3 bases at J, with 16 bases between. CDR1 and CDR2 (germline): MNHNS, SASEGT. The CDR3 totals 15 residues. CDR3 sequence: CASSVASWRDYEQYF. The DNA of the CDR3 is TGTGCCAGCAGTGTAGCCAGTTGGAGGGACTACGAGCAGTACTTC.

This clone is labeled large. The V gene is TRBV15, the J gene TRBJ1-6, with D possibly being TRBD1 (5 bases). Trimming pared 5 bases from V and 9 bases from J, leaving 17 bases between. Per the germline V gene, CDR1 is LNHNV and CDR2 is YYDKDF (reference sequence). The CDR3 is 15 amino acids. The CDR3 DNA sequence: TGTGCCACCAGCCCGGGGTCGGACACCAGTTCACCCCTCCACTTT. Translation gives CATSPGSDTSSPLHF.

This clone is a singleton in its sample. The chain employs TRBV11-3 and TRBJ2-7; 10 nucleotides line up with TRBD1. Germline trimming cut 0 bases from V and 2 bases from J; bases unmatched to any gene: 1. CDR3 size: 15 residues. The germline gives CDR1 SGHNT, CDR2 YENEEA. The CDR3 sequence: CASSLDGTGAYEQYF. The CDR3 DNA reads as TGTGCCAGCAGCTTAGATGGGACAGGGGCCTACGAGCAGTACTTC.

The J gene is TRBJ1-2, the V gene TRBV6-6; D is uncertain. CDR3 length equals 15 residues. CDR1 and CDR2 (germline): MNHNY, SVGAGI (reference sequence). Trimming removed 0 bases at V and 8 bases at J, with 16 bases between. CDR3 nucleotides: TGTGCCAGCAGTTACTCTGACGGTAGCTCGTCCGGCTACACCTTC. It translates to CASSYSDGSSSGYTF.

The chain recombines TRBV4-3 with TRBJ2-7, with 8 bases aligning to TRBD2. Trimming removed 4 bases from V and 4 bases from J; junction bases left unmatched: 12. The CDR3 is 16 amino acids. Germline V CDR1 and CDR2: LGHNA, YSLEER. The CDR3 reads CASSPEGTGGLYEQYF. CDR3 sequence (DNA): TGCGCCAGCAGCCCCGAAGGGACGGGGGGGCTGTACGAGCAGTACTTC.

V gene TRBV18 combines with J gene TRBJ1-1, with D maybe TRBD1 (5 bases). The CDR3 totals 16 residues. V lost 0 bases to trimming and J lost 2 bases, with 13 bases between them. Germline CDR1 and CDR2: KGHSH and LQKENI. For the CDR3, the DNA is TGTGCCAGCTCACCACCTGGACGAGGGGCCAACACTGAAGCTTTCTTT. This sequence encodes CASSPPGRGANTEAFF.

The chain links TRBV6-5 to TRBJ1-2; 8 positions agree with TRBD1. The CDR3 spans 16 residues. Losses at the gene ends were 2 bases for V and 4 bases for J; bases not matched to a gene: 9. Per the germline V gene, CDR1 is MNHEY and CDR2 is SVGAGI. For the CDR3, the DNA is TGTGCCAGCAGTTACCAGACAGGGGTACAGGTCTATGGCTACACCTTC. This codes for CASSYQTGVQVYGYTF.

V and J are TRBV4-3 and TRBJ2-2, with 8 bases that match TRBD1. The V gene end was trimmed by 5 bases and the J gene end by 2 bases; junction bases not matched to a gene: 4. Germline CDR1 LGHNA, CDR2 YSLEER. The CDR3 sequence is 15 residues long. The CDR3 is CASSTDRGNTGELFF. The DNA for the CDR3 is TGCGCCAGCAGCACTGACAGGGGAAACACCGGGGAGCTGTTTTTT.

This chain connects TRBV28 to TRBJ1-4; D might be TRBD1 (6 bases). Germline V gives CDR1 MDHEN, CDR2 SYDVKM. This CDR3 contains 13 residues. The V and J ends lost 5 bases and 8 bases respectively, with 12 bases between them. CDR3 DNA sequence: TGTGCCAGCAGTCCAAGGACAGCCGAAAAACTGTTTTTT. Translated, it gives CASSPRTAEKLFF.

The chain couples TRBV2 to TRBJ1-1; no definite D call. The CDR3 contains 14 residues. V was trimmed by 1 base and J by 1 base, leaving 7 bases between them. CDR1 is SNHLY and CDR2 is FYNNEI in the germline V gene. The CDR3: CASSEVLRNTEAFF. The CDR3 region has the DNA TGTGCCAGCAGTGAAGTTTTGAGGAACACTGAAGCTTTCTTT. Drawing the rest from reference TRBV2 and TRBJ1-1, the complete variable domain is EPEVTQTPSHQVTQMGQEVILRCVPISNHLYFYWYRQILGQKVEFLVSFYNNEISEKSEIFDDQFSVERPDGSNFTLKIRSTKLEDSAMYFCASSEVLRNTEAFFGQGTRLTVV.

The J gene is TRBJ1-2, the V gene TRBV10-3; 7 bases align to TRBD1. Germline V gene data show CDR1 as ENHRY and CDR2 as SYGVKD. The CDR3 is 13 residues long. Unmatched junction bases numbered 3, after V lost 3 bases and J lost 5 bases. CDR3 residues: CAISDDRAYGYTF. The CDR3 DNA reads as TGTGCCATCAGTGATGACAGGGCTTATGGCTACACCTTC.

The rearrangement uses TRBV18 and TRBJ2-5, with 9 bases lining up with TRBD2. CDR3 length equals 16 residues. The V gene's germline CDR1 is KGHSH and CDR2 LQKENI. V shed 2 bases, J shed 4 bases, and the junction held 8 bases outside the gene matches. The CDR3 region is CASSPRKGLALETQYF. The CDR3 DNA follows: TGTGCCAGCTCACCAAGAAAGGGACTAGCTCTAGAGACCCAGTACTTC.

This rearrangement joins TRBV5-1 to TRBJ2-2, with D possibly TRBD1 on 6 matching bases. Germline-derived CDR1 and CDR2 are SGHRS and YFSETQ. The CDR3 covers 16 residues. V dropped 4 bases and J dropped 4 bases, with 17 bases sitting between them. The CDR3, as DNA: TGCGCCAGCAGCGTATACAGGGAAGCAGGCACCGGGGAGCTGTTTTTT. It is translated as CASSVYREAGTGELFF.

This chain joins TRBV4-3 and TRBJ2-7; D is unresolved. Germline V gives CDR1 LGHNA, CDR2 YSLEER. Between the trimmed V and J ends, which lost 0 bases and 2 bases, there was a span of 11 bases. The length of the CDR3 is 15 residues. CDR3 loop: CASSQDRFRAYEQYF. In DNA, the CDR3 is TGCGCCAGCAGCCAAGATAGGTTCCGGGCCTACGAGCAGTACTTC.

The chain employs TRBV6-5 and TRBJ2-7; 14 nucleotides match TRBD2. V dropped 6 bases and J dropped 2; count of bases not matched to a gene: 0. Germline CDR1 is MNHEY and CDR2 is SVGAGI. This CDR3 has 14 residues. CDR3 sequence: CASRTSGGAYEQYF. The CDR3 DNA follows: TGTGCCAGCAGGACTAGCGGGGGGGCCTACGAGCAGTACTTC.

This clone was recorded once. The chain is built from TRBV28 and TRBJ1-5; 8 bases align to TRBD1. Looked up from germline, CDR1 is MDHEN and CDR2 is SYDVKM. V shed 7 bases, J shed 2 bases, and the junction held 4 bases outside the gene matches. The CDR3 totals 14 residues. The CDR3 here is CASTWTGRNQPQHF. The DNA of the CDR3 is TGTGCCAGCACTTGGACAGGGCGCAATCAGCCCCAGCATTTT.

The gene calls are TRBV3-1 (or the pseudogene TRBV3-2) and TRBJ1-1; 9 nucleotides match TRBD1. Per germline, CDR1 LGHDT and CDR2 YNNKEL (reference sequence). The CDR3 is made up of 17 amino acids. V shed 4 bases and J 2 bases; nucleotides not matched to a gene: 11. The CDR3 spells CASSPFRTGVGNTEAFF. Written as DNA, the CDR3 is TGTGCCAGCAGCCCCTTCCGGACAGGGGTCGGTAACACTGAAGCTTTCTTT.

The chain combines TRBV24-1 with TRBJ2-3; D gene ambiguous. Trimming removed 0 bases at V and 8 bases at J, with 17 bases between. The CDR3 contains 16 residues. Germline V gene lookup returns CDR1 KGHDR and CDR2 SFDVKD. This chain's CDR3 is CATSDLVQAGTGTQYF. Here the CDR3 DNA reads TGTGCCACCAGTGATTTGGTCCAGGCCGGCACGGGTACGCAGTATTTT.

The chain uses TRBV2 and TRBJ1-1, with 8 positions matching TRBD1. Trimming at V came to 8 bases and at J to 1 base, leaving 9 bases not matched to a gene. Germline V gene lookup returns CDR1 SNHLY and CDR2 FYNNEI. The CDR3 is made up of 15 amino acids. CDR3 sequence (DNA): TGTGCCAGCCAGGGTTGGGACAGGCAGAACACTGAAGCTTTCTTT. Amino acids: CASQGWDRQNTEAFF.

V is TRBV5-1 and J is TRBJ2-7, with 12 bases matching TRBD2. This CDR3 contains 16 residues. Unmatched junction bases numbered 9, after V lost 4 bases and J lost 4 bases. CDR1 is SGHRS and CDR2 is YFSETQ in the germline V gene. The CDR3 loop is CASSTNRLAGAYEQYF. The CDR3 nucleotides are TGCGCCAGCAGCACAAATCGACTAGCGGGGGCATACGAGCAGTACTTC.

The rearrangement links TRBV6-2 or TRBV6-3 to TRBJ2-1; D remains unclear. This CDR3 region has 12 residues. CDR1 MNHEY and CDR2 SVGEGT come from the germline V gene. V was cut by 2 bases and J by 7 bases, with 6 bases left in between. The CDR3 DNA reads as TGTGCCAGCAGTTACGGTCGGAATGAGCAGTTCTTC. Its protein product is CASSYGRNEQFF.

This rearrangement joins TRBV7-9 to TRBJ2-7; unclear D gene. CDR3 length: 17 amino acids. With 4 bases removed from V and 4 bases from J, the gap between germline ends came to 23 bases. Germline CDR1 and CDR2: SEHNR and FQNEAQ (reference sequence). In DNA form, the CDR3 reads TGTGCCAGCAGCTCACCGCCGGGTATTCGCGGTCCTTACGAGCAGTACTTC. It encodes CASSSPPGIRGPYEQYF.